This TCR beta chain stems from a study of shared clonotypes between healthy human individuals. Study as a whole: Each donor's CD8 memory used one plate, CD8 naive two, each CD4 subset three.

Germline values: CDR1 MNHEY, CDR2 SMNVEV (reference sequence). Trimming cost V 0 bases and J 7 bases; bases outside gene matches: 8. The CDR3 has 16 residues. On this clone: Its antigen is undetermined.

Profiling relied on immunoSEQ multiplex PCR, and the TCRdb table lists in-frame clones only, not all of them. The sample includes some 2.1 million clones, over 85% of them seen just once. Naive CD8 cells, CD45RO-negative and positively selected for CCR7, excluded terminally differentiated effector memory CD45RA+ cells. Study conclusions and caveats: Generally, estimated richness proved larger in naive subsets than it did in memory subsets.

The specimen sequenced was naive CD8+ T cells from PBMCs. This clonotype was obtained from a man aged 18 to 29 in good health. Some clones in this sample may be carry-over from other donors' samples. The genes are TRBV27 and TRBJ2-5; TRBD2 matches 10 bases. This chain's CDR3 is CASSLSLAGAQVTQYF. The CDR3 DNA follows: TGTGCCAGCAGTTTATCGCTAGCGGGAGCTCAGGTGACCCAGTACTTC.